Shown below are 27 T cell receptor beta chains from a single sample sequenced in a study of Ad26.COV2.S vaccination and SARS-CoV-2 variants. Only in-frame clones appear in the TCRdb table, and some are missing; sequencing was by immunoSEQ multiplex PCR. This sample has under 250,000 clones; roughly 87% occur once, and the top ten carry less than 3.5%. Sample treatment: some 19 received Ad26.COV2.S at low or high dose, single or two shots; about 5 received placebo; per-sample allocation not given. Sampling occurred on day 63 after the first vaccine or placebo injection. The starting material was peripheral blood, obtained in a trial of Ad26.COV2.S vaccine versus placebo. These receptors were taken from a person aged 18-60 years who received the Ad26.COV2.S COVID-19 vaccine or a placebo.

Of note for this clone: The sample carries other DNA sequences with the same CDR3. This chain connects TRBV5-1 to TRBJ2-1; tentatively, D is TRBD2 (7 bases). Deletions cut 0 bases from V and 5 bases from J, with 9 bases between. From germline, CDR1 is SGHRS and CDR2 YFSETQ. This CDR3 has 14 residues. CDR3 bases: TGCGCCAGCAGCTTGGAAGGGGGGGACAATGAGCAGTTCTTC. Amino acid sequence: CASSLEGGDNEQFF.

This clone is a singleton in its sample. This chain connects TRBV4-1 to TRBJ1-5; D gene ambiguous. This CDR3 has 17 residues. The germline gives CDR1 MGHRA, CDR2 YSYEKL. The ends were cut back, 1 base at V and 1 base at J, with 14 bases in the middle. The CDR3 region is CASSQVIEAESNQPQHF. Here the CDR3 DNA reads TGCGCCAGCAGCCAAGTCATCGAGGCGGAGAGCAATCAGCCCCAGCATTTT.

V is TRBV9 and J is TRBJ2-3; D remains unclear. CDR1 is SGDLS and CDR2 is YYNGEE in the germline V gene. V lost 0 bases and J lost 0, with 8 bases in between. The CDR3 loop spans 15 amino acids. CDR3 DNA sequence: TGTGCCAGCAGCGTAGCCCCCCTAAGCACAGATACGCAGTATTTT. As protein: CASSVAPLSTDTQYF.

The chain is built from TRBV7-9 and TRBJ1-1, with D possibly TRBD1 on 5 matching bases. Germline V gene sequence: CDR1 SEHNR, CDR2 FQNEAQ (reference sequence). The CDR3 totals 12 residues. The V and J ends lost 5 bases and 10 bases respectively, with 14 bases between them. The CDR3 bases are TGTGCCAGCAGCCCCCGGCGGGGGAGAGCTTTCTTT. Amino acid sequence: CASSPRRGRAFF.

The J gene is TRBJ2-1, the V gene TRBV7-9, with D possibly matching TRBD1 (6 bases). The germline V gene has CDR1 SEHNR and CDR2 FQNEAQ (reference sequence). Trimming left V 7 bases short and J 15 bases short, with 25 bases between. The CDR3 spans 14 residues. The CDR3 sequence: CASTRGRPEDARFF. As DNA, the CDR3 is TGTGCCAGCACCAGGGGCAGGCCCGAGGACGCACGGTTCTTC.

The J gene is TRBJ1-2, the V gene TRBV5-1; D ambiguous. V lost 3 bases and J lost 7, with 16 bases in between. CDR1 and CDR2 from the germline V gene are SGHRS and YFSETQ. The CDR3 is made up of 14 amino acids. The DNA for the CDR3 is TGCGCCAGCAGCTCCGGGTCGGCCCGAGGTGGCTACACCTTC. It encodes CASSSGSARGGYTF. The variable domain in full, completed from reference TRBV5-1 and TRBJ1-2, reads KAGVTQTPRYLIKTRGQQVTLSCSPISGHRSVSWYQQTPGQGLQFLFEYFSETQRNKGNFPGRFSGRQFSNSRSEMNVSTLELGDSALYLCASSSGSARGGYTFGSGTRLTVV.

V gene TRBV30 combines with J gene TRBJ1-2; 9 nucleotides align to TRBD1. Germline loops: CDR1 GTSNPN, CDR2 SVGIG (reference sequence). CDR3 length: 16 amino acids. The junction had 8 bases not matched to a gene; V was cut back by 3 bases and J by 0 bases. The CDR3: CAWRFRTGVSNYGYTF. CDR3 bases: TGTGCCTGGAGATTCCGGACAGGGGTATCTAACTATGGCTACACCTTC.

This chain uses TRBV28 with TRBJ2-7; D tentatively fits TRBD1 or TRBD2 (5 bases each). The CDR3 length is 15 residues. V lost 5 bases and J 2 bases, leaving 16 bases between the germline ends. Looked up from germline, CDR1 is MDHEN and CDR2 is SYDVKM. In DNA form, the CDR3 reads TGTGCCAGCAGTCACCGGGGACCGATACCCTACGAGCAGTACTTC. It encodes CASSHRGPIPYEQYF.

This clone was observed a single time. V and J are TRBV2 and TRBJ1-2; unclear D gene. The V and J ends lost 7 bases and 4 bases respectively, with 13 bases between them. The CDR3 covers 13 residues. Germline V gene sequence: CDR1 SNHLY, CDR2 FYNNEI. DNA for the CDR3: TGTGCCAGCAACGTAGTGGGTGGCTATGGCTACACCTTC. This sequence encodes CASNVVGGYGYTF.

This clone was found a few times. The rearrangement uses TRBV20-1 and TRBJ2-1, with 7 bases aligning to TRBD2. Germline values: CDR1 DFQATT, CDR2 SNEGSKA (reference sequence). Unmatched junction bases numbered 7, after V lost 3 bases and J lost 5 bases. The CDR3 spans 14 residues. In DNA, the CDR3 is TGCAGTGCTAGTACCCAGCGGGGTAACAATGAGCAGTTCTTC. Translated: CSASTQRGNNEQFF.

This chain connects TRBV2 to TRBJ1-5; D gene uncertain. Trimming cost V 3 bases and J 0 bases, with 6 bases left between them. From germline, CDR1 is SNHLY and CDR2 FYNNEI. The CDR3 length is 14 residues. As DNA, the CDR3 is TGTGCCAGCAGTGAGACAAGTAGCAATCAGCCCCAGCATTTT. This encodes CASSETSSNQPQHF.

This clone appeared once. This chain connects TRBV9 to TRBJ1-4; D possibly corresponds to TRBD1 (6 bases). V was shortened by 4 bases and J by 6 bases, with 16 bases between the two germline ends. Per germline, CDR1 SGDLS and CDR2 YYNGEE. This CDR3 spans 15 amino acids. CDR3 nucleotide sequence: TGTGCCAGCAGCCCGCGACCCGGGGGCTATGAAAAACTGTTTTTT. Translated, it gives CASSPRPGGYEKLFF.

This rearrangement joins TRBV6-2 or TRBV6-3 to TRBJ1-2; the D is unclear. The CDR3 length is 12 residues. Germline assignment: CDR1 MNHEY and CDR2 SVGEGT. Trimming removed 4 bases from V and 8 bases from J, with 11 bases in between. CDR3 loop: CASSLRGPGYTF. DNA for the CDR3: TGTGCCAGCAGTTTGAGAGGCCCAGGCTACACCTTC.

This clone showed up just once. V and J are TRBV2 and TRBJ2-5; 12 bases line up with TRBD2. The CDR3 is 16 residues long. V lost 4 bases to trimming and J lost 3 bases; unmatched junction nucleotides: 6. Germline V lookup: CDR1 SNHLY, CDR2 FYNNEI. The CDR3 DNA follows: TGTGCCAGCAGTGGACGGTGGACTAGCGGGGAAGAGACCCAGTACTTC. Translation: CASSGRWTSGEETQYF.

The chain links TRBV5-1 to TRBJ2-3, with 8 positions matching TRBD2. V lost 3 bases to trimming and J lost 0 bases; unmatched junction nucleotides: 6. The CDR3 extends over 16 amino acids. Per germline, CDR1 SGHRS and CDR2 YFSETQ. The CDR3 region has the DNA TGCGCCAGCAGCTCCCAACTAGCGGCTAGCACAGATACGCAGTATTTT. This codes for CASSSQLAASTDTQYF.

This chain joins TRBV7-9 and TRBJ2-3; D is perhaps TRBD2 (5 bases). The ends were cut back, 3 bases at V and 4 bases at J, with 8 bases in the middle. The CDR3 covers 13 residues. Germline CDR1 reads SEHNR; CDR2 reads FQNEAQ (reference sequence). CDR3 DNA sequence: TGTGCCAGCAGCTTTGTAGCGTCAGATACGCAGTATTTT. This gives the protein CASSFVASDTQYF.

The chain links TRBV7-6 to TRBJ2-1; D ambiguous. V lost 4 bases, J lost 4 bases, and 8 bases lay in between. Germline CDR1 is SGHVS and CDR2 is FNYEAQ. This CDR3 spans 13 amino acids. The CDR3 DNA reads as TGTGCCAGCAGCTCTCAGGAATACAATGAGCAGTTCTTC. Amino acid sequence: CASSSQEYNEQFF.

This clone showed up just a few times. The chain employs TRBV19 and TRBJ1-5; 9 bases fit TRBD1. This CDR3 spans 18 amino acids. V lost 8 bases to trimming and J lost 6 bases; unmatched junction nucleotides: 20. In germline, CDR1 is LNHDA, CDR2 SQIVND (reference sequence). CDR3: CASYPGTGKGRGGQPQHF. The CDR3 DNA reads TGTGCCAGTTATCCCGGGACAGGGAAAGGAAGAGGGGGTCAGCCCCAGCATTTT.

The chain employs TRBV27 and TRBJ2-5, with 10 bases fitting TRBD1. Germline lookup yields CDR1 MNHEY and CDR2 SMNVEV (reference sequence). The CDR3 length is 16 residues. Germline trimming cut 5 bases from V and 2 bases from J; bases unmatched to any gene: 8. The CDR3 loop reads CASSQTGTGAQETQYF. The CDR3 DNA reads TGTGCCAGCAGTCAAACCGGGACAGGGGCGCAAGAGACCCAGTACTTC.

The chain has TRBV4-3 and TRBJ2-6; the D is unclear. The V and J ends lost 0 bases and 4 bases respectively, with 10 bases between them. The germline CDR1 and CDR2 sequences are LGHNA and YSLEER. The CDR3 loop spans 16 amino acids. The CDR3 sequence: CASSQDPQTGANVLTF. CDR3 nucleotides: TGCGCCAGCAGCCAAGATCCCCAAACCGGGGCCAACGTCCTGACTTTC.

This clone showed up just a few times. J is TRBJ1-1 and V is TRBV6-6, with D tentatively TRBD1 (5 bases). There are 14 residues in the CDR3. V lost 0 bases, J lost 5 bases, and 10 bases lay in between. Germline CDR1 reads MNHNY; CDR2 reads SVGAGI (reference sequence). CDR3 protein: CASSYSGEGTEAFF. The CDR3 nucleotides are TGTGCCAGCAGTTACTCGGGGGAAGGGACTGAAGCTTTCTTT.

J is TRBJ2-7 and V is TRBV4-3; D gene ambiguous. The CDR3 is 14 residues long. V lost 0 bases and J lost 1, with 7 bases in between. The germline CDR1 and CDR2 sequences are LGHNA and YSLEER. The CDR3 DNA is TGCGCCAGCAGCCAAGAGACAACATCCTACGAGCAGTACGTC. It codes for CASSQETTSYEQYV.

The J gene is TRBJ2-5, the V gene TRBV5-3, with a tentative D call TRBD1 (6 bases). TRBV5-3 is classed as an ORF, of uncertain function. Trimming left V 7 bases short and J 2 bases short, with 15 bases between. This CDR3 is built from 14 residues. The DNA for the CDR3 is TGTGCCAGACGCGACAGGACGCGGCAAGAGACCCAGTACTTC. It codes for CARRDRTRQETQYF.

This clone has ten or more counts. The chain recombines TRBV11-3 with TRBJ2-7, with 7 bases that match TRBD1. V dropped 3 bases and J dropped 2; count of bases not matched to a gene: 7. The CDR3 runs to 15 residues. The germline CDR1 and CDR2 sequences are SGHNT and YENEEA. The CDR3 region has the DNA TGTGCCAGCAGCTTCGGACAGGAGTTTACCTACGAGCAGTACGTC. It codes for CASSFGQEFTYEQYV.

The count of this clone is one. This chain links TRBV4-1 with TRBJ2-3, with D tentatively TRBD1 (7 bases). V lost 4 bases and J 3 bases, leaving 20 bases between the germline ends. The CDR3 is made up of 17 amino acids. In germline, CDR1 is MGHRA, CDR2 YSYEKL. In nucleotides, the CDR3 is TGCGCCAGCAGCCGCGGAGGGGGCAGGGGCAGGACAGATACGCAGTATTTT. Translation: CASSRGGGRGRTDTQYF.

The V gene is TRBV9, the J gene TRBJ2-3, with 9 bases lining up with TRBD2. Germline V CDR1 and CDR2: SGDLS, YYNGEE. This CDR3 has 16 residues. The trim removed 0 bases at V and 3 bases at J, leaving 5 bases unmatched. The CDR3, as DNA: TGTGCCAGCAGCGTAGGGCTAGCGGGGCGTACAGATACGCAGTATTTT. It codes for CASSVGLAGRTDTQYF.

Only a few counts were recorded for this clone. The chain is built from TRBV25-1 and TRBJ1-4; the match to TRBD1 covers 7 bases. The CDR3 runs 13 residues. The germline V gene has CDR1 MGHDK and CDR2 SYGVNS. After removal of 5 bases from V and 11 bases from J, the junction contained 8 bases not matched to a gene. In DNA form, the CDR3 reads TGTGCCAGCAGTCCCAACCTACAGGGGAAACTGTTTTTT. Translating it yields CASSPNLQGKLFF.